This TCR beta chain was obtained from a study of regulatory T cells in long-lasting Graves disease. For TCR beta, libraries came from iRepertoire HTBI primers and Arm-PCR of CDR3 regions. One entry per CDR3 protein, called by TCRdb with MiXCR from the multiplex PCR reads. The sample contains around 460,000 distinct CDR3 sequences, around 13% of which appear only once. Described time point: newly diagnosed GD, antithyroid drugs for less than 3 months. With RNA extracted from PBMCs as input, the TCR library was made. The CDR3 extends over 16 amino acids. Germline V CDR1 and CDR2: LNHDA, SQIVND (reference sequence). Trimming cost V 3 bases and J 0 bases, with 9 bases left between them. These records were also assigned to another study, of T cells in Graves' hyperthyroidism and ophthalmopathy.

This TCR was sampled from a woman aged 50 to 65 with Graves disease. The sequenced sample was peripheral blood mononuclear cells (PBMCs), obtained at new diagnosis, from a patient treated with antithyroid drugs. The chain uses TRBV19 and TRBJ2-6; no definite D call. This CDR3 reads CASSMSRISGANVLTF. The CDR3 DNA follows: TGTGCCAGTAGTATGTCCAGGATCTCTGGGGCCAACGTCCTGACTTTC.